The 15 T cell receptor beta chains below come from one sample, sequenced in a study of technical replicates of blood from a few donors. TCRdb's copy holds only in-frame clones and misses some; the assay was immunoSEQ multiplex PCR. The sample shows 65,000 to 95,000 clones, 98% of them seen only once. Sequencing was performed on T cells isolated from PBMCs. These TCRs come from a human donor in good health.

The chain uses TRBV5-6 and TRBJ2-1; possibly TRBD2 for D (6 bases). Trimming cost V 0 bases and J 8 bases, with 9 bases left between them. The CDR3 has 13 amino acids. Germline V gives CDR1 SGHDT, CDR2 YYEEEE. The CDR3 bases are TGTGCCAGCAGCTTGGGGGGGGTCGATGAGCAGTTCTTC. Protein product: CASSLGGVDEQFF.

The V gene is TRBV14, the J gene TRBJ2-7; 7 bases fit TRBD1. The CDR3 loop spans 15 amino acids. Germline CDR1 reads SGHDN; CDR2 reads FVKESK. Trimming removed 2 bases from V and 3 bases from J; junction bases left unmatched: 7. In nucleotides, the CDR3 is TGTGCCAGCAGCCAATATAGGACAGGTAGCTACGAGCAGTACTTC. Amino acids: CASSQYRTGSYEQYF.

In DNA form, the CDR3 reads TGCGCCAGCACCGTACAGGGGTACCAAGAGACCCAGTACTTC. This encodes CASTVQGYQETQYF. The chain has TRBV5-1 and TRBJ2-5; 7 bases map to TRBD1. Germline CDR1 SGHRS, CDR2 YFSETQ. J was trimmed by 0 bases and V by 6 bases; bases with no gene match: 5. There are 14 residues in the CDR3.

The chain employs TRBV6-1 and TRBJ1-2; no reliable D call. The CDR3 spans 15 residues. Germline CDR1 is MNHNS and CDR2 is SASEGT. The ends were cut back, 4 bases at V and 0 bases at J, with 12 bases in the middle. The CDR3 spells CASSVSVSANYGYTF. CDR3 nucleotides: TGTGCCAGCAGTGTTTCGGTTTCGGCTAACTATGGCTACACCTTC.

The chain uses TRBV10-3 and TRBJ2-7; possible D gene TRBD1, 5 bases. The length of the CDR3 is 13 residues. Germline CDR1 and CDR2: ENHRY and SYGVKD. Deletions cut 10 bases from V and 1 base from J, with 14 bases between. DNA of the CDR3: TGTGCCAGTCTCGGATCAGGGTCCTACGAGCAGTACTTC. It specifies CASLGSGSYEQYF.

Only one count was recorded for this clone. The chain carries TRBV11-2 and TRBJ2-5, with D perhaps TRBD2 (6 bases). Trimming took 1 base from V and 2 from J, leaving 8 bases between them. Germline CDR1 reads SGHAT; CDR2 reads FQNNGV. The CDR3 runs 14 residues. CDR3 residues: CASSLAGLQETQYF. The CDR3 nucleotides are TGTGCCAGCAGCTTAGCGGGACTTCAAGAGACCCAGTACTTC.

The V call is TRBV6-1, the J call TRBJ1-5; 7 bases are shared with TRBD1. The CDR3 is 15 residues long. The junction had 6 bases not matched to a gene; V was cut back by 0 bases and J by 7 bases. Germline V lookup: CDR1 MNHNS, CDR2 SASEGT. The CDR3 DNA sequence: TGTGCCAGCAGTGAAGCCGACAGGGTAGGGCAGCCCCAGCATTTT. This translates into CASSEADRVGQPQHF.

The rearrangement links TRBV5-8 to TRBJ1-5; D is possibly TRBD1 (6 bases). The CDR3 loop spans 16 amino acids. Germline V CDR1 and CDR2: SGHTS, YDEGEE. The ends were cut back, 2 bases at V and 1 base at J, with 13 bases in the middle. The CDR3: CASSFRTAGSNQPQHF. DNA for the CDR3: TGTGCCAGCAGCTTCCGGACAGCGGGGAGCAATCAGCCCCAGCATTTT.

The rearrangement uses TRBV4-1 and TRBJ2-3; TRBD1 might be the D (5 bases). Trimming left V 4 bases short and J 3 bases short, with 17 bases between. The germline V gene encodes CDR1 MGHRA and CDR2 YSYEKL. The CDR3 has 16 amino acids. CDR3 bases: TGCGCCAGCAGCCCACGTAACAGGATTTTAACAGATACGCAGTATTTT. Protein sequence: CASSPRNRILTDTQYF.

Here the CDR3 DNA reads TGTGCCAGCAGTCGACTAAGCGGGACCCTGTACAATGAGCAGTTCTTC. It yields the protein CASSRLSGTLYNEQFF. The gene calls are TRBV7-9 and TRBJ2-1; 7 nucleotides align to TRBD2. Germline CDR1 is SEHNR and CDR2 is FQNEAQ (reference sequence). The CDR3 length is 16 residues. V dropped 6 bases and J dropped 4; count of bases not matched to a gene: 12.

This chain connects TRBV4-2 to TRBJ1-5; no clear D gene. The ends were cut back, 0 bases at V and 7 bases at J, with 4 bases in the middle. Per germline, CDR1 LGHNA and CDR2 YNFKEQ. This CDR3 spans 12 amino acids. The CDR3 region is CASSQDRQPQHF. CDR3 nucleotides: TGTGCCAGCAGCCAAGATCGGCAGCCCCAGCATTTT.

The chain is built from TRBV5-1 and TRBJ1-2; TRBD1 is a possible D gene (6 bases). CDR3 size: 14 residues. Per germline, CDR1 SGHRS and CDR2 YFSETQ. Trimming took 2 bases from V and 10 from J, leaving 18 bases between them. The CDR3 DNA sequence: TGCGCCAGCAGCTTCGCGGCAGGGGTGATGAACTACACCTTC. Translation gives CASSFAAGVMNYTF.

The chain is built from TRBV27 and TRBJ2-7; 10 bases line up with TRBD1. The CDR3 runs 15 residues. Germline CDR1 MNHEY, CDR2 SMNVEV (reference sequence). V lost 6 bases, J lost 3 bases, and 8 bases stayed unmatched. The CDR3 DNA sequence: TGTGCCAGCAGCCTACCGGGACAGGGGATCTACGAGCAGTACTTC. Amino acids: CASSLPGQGIYEQYF.

The V gene is TRBV27, the J gene TRBJ2-1; TRBD1 matches 7 bases. The CDR3 length is 18 residues. With 5 bases clipped from V and 5 bases from J, the junction kept 18 bases outside the gene matches. Germline V gene data show CDR1 as MNHEY and CDR2 as SMNVEV (reference sequence). The CDR3 reads CASSPTSGQATLNNEQFF. The CDR3 DNA reads as TGTGCCAGCAGTCCGACCTCCGGACAGGCTACATTAAACAATGAGCAGTTCTTC.

The J gene is TRBJ2-2, the V gene TRBV28, with a possible D match to TRBD2 (5 bases). V was cut by 5 bases and J by 4 bases, with 11 bases left in between. In germline, CDR1 is MDHEN, CDR2 SYDVKM. The CDR3 contains 14 residues. CDR3 amino acids: CASSTPGLTGELFF. The CDR3 nucleotides are TGTGCCAGCAGTACCCCCGGACTCACCGGGGAGCTGTTTTTT.